This T cell receptor gamma chain was retrieved from a study of intestinal T cells in coeliac disease (dated by TCRdb to 2018 to 2021). For the wider study: Coeliac patients were much younger than controls, with mean ages of about 15 versus 50 years in the TRG cohort. In the TCR-delta (TRD) cohort, there were duodenal biopsies from around 10 coeliac disease patients and around 10 non-coeliac controls. Duodenal biopsies from around 34 coeliac disease patients and under 25 non-coeliac controls made up a second, larger TCR-gamma (TRG) cohort. Summary of the overall study and its limitations: The coeliac group and the control group were significantly different in age, but an analysis split by age did not give significant classification. All 20 or so biopsies in training were correctly classified by TRD kmer-based clustering, and a leave-one-out accuracy of 91% was reported. There was no way to tell repeated CDR3 amino acid sequences apart from PCR duplicates. Of around 54 biopsies, about 50 (roughly 94%) were correctly classified by TRG clustering, which had a reported leave-one-out accuracy of around 90%. FFPE-derived DNA was found to be relatively degraded, and loss of a proportion of TCR sequences in each sample was likely caused by this degradation.

The protocol used for the library was multiplex PCR. These reads were obtained on an Ion Torrent PGM. The LymphoTrack kit, which has primers carrying Illumina adapters, was used to amplify TRG repertoires from around 200 ng of biopsy DNA. TRG amplicons were cleaned up with AMPure XP beads, measured on a 2100 Bioanalyzer, and combined in equimolar amounts. An Ion PGM instrument was used to sequence the TRG libraries. In the source study's methods: Reads in which more than 10% of nucleotides fell below the per-patient third-quartile quality score were removed with FastX. IMGT/HighV-QUEST was used to align reads in order to assign V, D and J genes, locate CDR3 regions and judge functionality. After the sequences were translated into amino acids, every sequence predicted to be non-functional was thrown out. The CDR3s were broken into kmers both with and without positional annotation, PCA was run on the kmer frequencies, and the samples were clustered using every one of the 1023 combinations of PCs 1-10. Classification was validated by leave-one-out cross-validation, in which parameters were re-optimised on the remaining samples each time. Shannon diversity was calculated with the vegan R package from repeated random subsamples, each the size of the lowest read count. TCRdb called clones afresh from the public reads with CATT; identical DNA rows were later merged. TCRdb's processing, not the authors' own work, is the source of the V and J calls. The sample profile shows about 880 gamma-chain clones; 35% to 50% of them were found once. Under 20% of the sample is in the top ten clones.

For each case, genomic DNA was isolated from ten 5-um FFPE scrolls with the QIAamp DNA FFPE tissue kit. To test whether coeliac disease can be classified from the TCR repertoire, the study used fully anonymised formalin-fixed paraffin-embedded duodenal biopsies that were not needed for diagnosis. Of note for this clone: The antigen this receptor binds is unknown. Base qualities are missing; no much larger clone stands one base away.

CDR1 and CDR2 are read off the germline V gene as EGSNGY and YDSYNSKV. Including the terminal cysteine and phenylalanine, the CDR3 comprises 12 residues. Only the CDR3 portion is preserved as DNA: 36 bases, with reading frame beginning at the first base. V and J are trimmed by 10 bases and 4 bases, and the gene matches miss 6 bases of the junction. The receptor's source is a human donor with celiac disease. Sample: a duodenal biopsy. The chain is assembled from TRGV2 and TRGJP2. For the CDR3, the sequence is CATAYSDWIKTF. At the DNA level, the sequence is TGTGCCACTGCGTATAGTGATTGGATCAAGACGTTT.